Sequencing of this T cell receptor (beta chain) was carried out in a study of post-analysis software for immune sequencing data. Study outcomes and limitations: Elevated frequency relative to controls characterized roughly five TRBV segments in patients, TRBV5-6, TRBV5-1 and TRBV20-1 among them.

This clonotype was counted a few times. What it recognizes is unknown. Germline-derived CDR1 and CDR2 are SGHRS and YFSETQ. The CDR3 has 13 amino acids. Trimming took off 5 bases at V and 7 bases at J, with 15 bases between the two ends. Libraries were made from TCR beta cDNA, and they carried unique molecular identifiers. TCRdb re-analysed the PCR reads in MiXCR, keeping a single row per CDR3 protein. This table holds hundreds of thousands of distinct CDR3 sequences, 30% found once. The material sequenced was blood. The chain employs TRBV5-1 and TRBJ2-5; D is uncertain. This TCR came from a girl aged 5-17 years with multiple sclerosis. In DNA form, the CDR3 reads TGCGCCAGCAGTAGGTCGGACGTGCGGACCCAGTACTTC. Translated: CASSRSDVRTQYF.